Each of the 30 T cell receptor beta chains below was sequenced from the same sample in a study of OX40 agonist ivuxolimab in advanced cancers. Generated by immunoSEQ multiplex PCR, the TCRdb table keeps only in-frame clones and is missing some. The repertoire includes nearly 20,000 clones, approximately 87% of them detected once, and more than 15% sits in the top ten. Sequences were derived from CD4+ or CD8+ T cells sorted from blood, sampled in a trial of the OX40 agonist ivuxolimab. Receptor source: an adult with an advanced solid tumor such as melanoma, head and neck, liver or kidney cancer.

This chain uses TRBV4-3 with TRBJ2-3; 7 bases map to TRBD1. Germline V gene sequence: CDR1 LGHNA, CDR2 YSLEER. The CDR3 runs to 15 residues. J was trimmed by 2 bases and V by 4 bases; bases with no gene match: 6. The chain's CDR3 is CASSRTGQYTDTQYF. The CDR3 bases are TGCGCCAGCAGCCGAACGGGACAGTACACAGATACGCAGTATTTT.

This chain links TRBV5-1 with TRBJ2-1; D may be TRBD1 (6 bases). The CDR3 is made up of 14 amino acids. Trimming pared 2 bases from V and 5 bases from J, leaving 11 bases between. Looked up from germline, CDR1 is SGHRS and CDR2 is YFSETQ. CDR3 sequence (DNA): TGCGCCAGCAGCTTACAGGGATTTGACAATGAGCAGTTCTTC. Translation: CASSLQGFDNEQFF.

The chain links TRBV7-9 to TRBJ1-2; D possibly corresponds to TRBD1 (6 bases). The length of the CDR3 is 12 residues. CDR1 SEHNR and CDR2 FQNEAQ come from the germline V gene (reference sequence). Trimming took 5 bases from V and 4 from J, leaving 8 bases between them. The CDR3 is CASSGQIYGYTF. The CDR3 DNA reads TGTGCCAGCAGCGGACAGATCTATGGCTACACCTTC.

As for this clone: One end of the junction is discordant with germline, which a read error may explain. This chain connects TRBV7-9 to TRBJ2-3; 10 nucleotides align to TRBD2. This CDR3 region has 15 residues. Germline CDR1 SEHNR, CDR2 FQNEAQ (reference sequence). CDR3: CASSLAGARTDTQYF. As DNA, the CDR3 is TGTGCCAGCAGCCTAGCGGGGGCCCGCACAGATACGCAGTATTTT.

The V and J genes are TRBV18 and TRBJ2-7; the match to TRBD1 covers 12 bases. Per germline, CDR1 KGHSH and CDR2 LQKENI. Trimming cost V 3 bases and J 4 bases; bases outside gene matches: 4. CDR3 length: 15 residues. The CDR3 DNA reads as TGTGCCAGCTCACCCGGGACAGGGGGCGCGTACGAGCAGTACTTC. As protein: CASSPGTGGAYEQYF.

This clone was observed a few times. CDR3 DNA sequence: TGTGCCTGTCGAGGGGTAGTGAACACTGAAGCTTTCTTT. Residues: CACRGVVNTEAFF. The V gene is TRBV30, the J gene TRBJ1-1, with D possibly matching TRBD1 (5 bases). The germline V gene encodes CDR1 GTSNPN and CDR2 SVGIG (reference sequence). This CDR3 is built from 13 residues. Trimming left V 6 bases short and J 0 bases short, with 11 bases between.

The rearrangement uses TRBV4-3 and TRBJ1-2, with a tentative D call TRBD1 (5 bases). V gave up 1 base and J gave up 0 bases, with 9 bases separating them. This CDR3 contains 15 residues. CDR1 is LGHNA and CDR2 is YSLEER in the germline V gene. CDR3 protein: CASSQGTPANYGYTF. The CDR3 DNA reads as TGCGCCAGCAGCCAAGGGACACCCGCTAACTATGGCTACACCTTC.

The rearrangement uses TRBV5-1 and TRBJ2-1; tentative D call: TRBD2 (6 bases). The germline V gene has CDR1 SGHRS and CDR2 YFSETQ. The ends were cut back, 4 bases at V and 1 base at J, with 15 bases in the middle. This CDR3 region has 16 residues. As DNA, the CDR3 is TGCGCCAGCAGCATACAGGACGGAGGGTCCTACAATGAGCAGTTCTTC. Protein product: CASSIQDGGSYNEQFF.

CDR3: CASSMAASIDYNEQFF. The CDR3 region has the DNA TGTGCCAGTAGTATGGCGGCTTCGATCGACTACAATGAGCAGTTCTTC. The chain couples TRBV19 to TRBJ2-1; D is ambiguous. CDR1 LNHDA and CDR2 SQIVND come from the germline V gene (reference sequence). V lost 3 bases, J lost 3 bases, and 15 bases lay in between. The CDR3 is 16 amino acids.

The chain combines TRBV5-1 with TRBJ2-7, with a weak D call TRBD1 (7 bases). Trimming took off 5 bases at V and 6 bases at J, with 15 bases between the two ends. The CDR3 totals 13 residues. Germline V gives CDR1 SGHRS, CDR2 YFSETQ. This CDR3 reads CASSSGQAGEQYF. The CDR3 bases are TGCGCCAGCAGTAGCGGACAGGCGGGCGAGCAGTACTTC.

The chain recombines TRBV5-1 with TRBJ1-6, with D perhaps TRBD1 (6 bases). This CDR3 comprises 17 residues. Trimming took 4 bases from V and 6 from J, leaving 20 bases between them. Germline V gene data show CDR1 as SGHRS and CDR2 as YFSETQ. CDR3 amino acids: CASSPAVGAVSNSPLHF. CDR3 sequence (DNA): TGCGCCAGCAGCCCGGCGGTGGGGGCGGTGAGTAATTCACCCCTCCACTTT.

The chain employs TRBV27 and TRBJ1-6; 7 nucleotides match TRBD1. The trim removed 5 bases at V and 5 bases at J, leaving 6 bases unmatched. Germline V lookup: CDR1 MNHEY, CDR2 SMNVEV (reference sequence). This CDR3 spans 15 amino acids. The CDR3 bases are TGTGCCAGCAGTGCGGGACAGTCAAATAATTCACCCCTCCACTTT. This translates into CASSAGQSNNSPLHF.

The chain carries TRBV5-1 and TRBJ1-1; D perhaps matches TRBD1 (6 bases). Per the germline V gene, CDR1 is SGHRS and CDR2 is YFSETQ. The CDR3 spans 14 residues. Between the trimmed V and J ends, which lost 4 bases and 1 base, there was a span of 11 bases. The CDR3 sequence: CASSMDSANTEAFF. CDR3 sequence (DNA): TGCGCCAGCAGCATGGACAGTGCGAACACTGAAGCTTTCTTT. The whole variable domain, remainder taken from reference TRBV5-1 and TRBJ1-1, is KAGVTQTPRYLIKTRGQQVTLSCSPISGHRSVSWYQQTPGQGLQFLFEYFSETQRNKGNFPGRFSGRQFSNSRSEMNVSTLELGDSALYLCASSMDSANTEAFFGQGTRLTVV.

V is TRBV6-6 and J is TRBJ2-1; 7 bases align to TRBD2. The CDR3 totals 14 residues. V shed 2 bases, J shed 6 bases, and the junction held 4 bases outside the gene matches. The germline CDR1 and CDR2 sequences are MNHNY and SVGAGI (reference sequence). In DNA, the CDR3 is TGTGCCAGCAGTTACCTGCGGGAGATCAATGAGCAGTTCTTC. It yields the protein CASSYLREINEQFF.

The chain is built from TRBV29-1 and TRBJ2-5; D perhaps matches TRBD1 (5 bases). Germline-derived CDR1 and CDR2 are SQVTM and ANQGSEA. There are 13 residues in the CDR3. With 3 bases removed from V and 4 bases from J, the gap between germline ends came to 12 bases. CDR3 DNA: TGCAGCGTTGATCAGGGTCCAGGAGAGACCCAGTACTTC. Protein sequence: CSVDQGPGETQYF.

This clone appeared a few times. CDR3 in DNA: TGTGCCAGCAGCTTTGGAGGCGGCGCCTACACCTTC. This sequence encodes CASSFGGGAYTF. The chain employs TRBV7-3 and TRBJ1-2; the D is unclear. Trimming shortened V by 3 bases and J by 10 bases, and 12 bases separated the two germline ends. The CDR3 consists of 12 residues. Germline CDR1 reads SGHTA; CDR2 reads FQGTGA.

Remarks on this clone: At one end the junction does not follow the germline gene, possibly because of a read error. This chain links TRBV12-5 with TRBJ2-7; the D call may be TRBD1 or TRBD2 (5 bases each). The CDR3 totals 12 residues. Germline V CDR1 and CDR2: LGHNT, FRNRAP. The CDR3 here is CASGSDSGTTGF. CDR3 bases: TGTGCTAGTGGTTCAGACTCGGGGACGACCGGGTTC.

The V call is TRBV6-1, the J call TRBJ2-5; 11 bases match TRBD2. The CDR3 is 15 amino acids. V gave up 5 bases and J gave up 4 bases; unmatched junction bases: 6. Germline V lookup: CDR1 MNHNS, CDR2 SASEGT. The CDR3 DNA sequence: TGTGCCAGCAGTTCTAGCGGGAGGAGCGGAGAGACCCAGTACTTC. Encoded protein: CASSSSGRSGETQYF.

This sequence joins TRBV5-4 and TRBJ1-6; tentatively, D is TRBD1 (5 bases). Germline V gives CDR1 SGHNT, CDR2 YYREEE (reference sequence). The CDR3 sequence is 14 residues long. V dropped 2 bases and J dropped 7 bases, with 10 bases sitting between them. CDR3 amino acids: CASSFQGGNSPLHF. In DNA form, the CDR3 reads TGTGCCAGCAGCTTCCAGGGAGGGAATTCACCCCTCCACTTT. The full variable domain, with the rest looked up from reference TRBV5-4 and TRBJ1-6, is ETGVTQSPTHLIKTRGQQVTLRCSSQSGHNTVSWYQQALGQGPQFIFQYYREEENGRGNFPPRFSGLQFPNYSSELNVNALELDDSALYLCASSFQGGNSPLHFGNGTRLTVT.

J is TRBJ2-7 and V is TRBV2, with 9 bases that match TRBD1. This CDR3 has 13 residues. Trimming took 7 bases from V and 3 from J; bases not matched to a gene: 4. The germline gives CDR1 SNHLY, CDR2 FYNNEI. Written as DNA, the CDR3 is TGTGCCAGCAAGCGGACAGGGGTCTACGAGCAGTACTTC. It is translated as CASKRTGVYEQYF.

J is TRBJ1-5 and V is TRBV28; no clear D gene. Germline V gene lookup returns CDR1 MDHEN and CDR2 SYDVKM. The V end lost 3 bases, the J end lost 6 bases, and 6 bases lay between the germline ends. The CDR3 covers 12 residues. The CDR3 here is CASSLEFQPQHF. DNA for the CDR3: TGTGCCAGCAGTTTGGAGTTTCAGCCCCAGCATTTT.

This clone was counted only a few times. The J gene is TRBJ2-7, the V gene TRBV4-3; 11 nucleotides agree with TRBD2. There are 15 residues in the CDR3. CDR1 and CDR2 from the germline V gene are LGHNA and YSLEER. V shed 2 bases and J 6 bases; nucleotides not matched to a gene: 6. As DNA, the CDR3 is TGCGCCAGCAGCCAAATAGCGGGGGGGCGCAGCGAGCAGTACTTC. The encoded protein is CASSQIAGGRSEQYF.

This clone has only one observation. This sequence joins TRBV7-9 and TRBJ1-1; D uncertain. Trimming took off 5 bases at V and 2 bases at J, with 6 bases between the two ends. Germline V gene data show CDR1 as SEHNR and CDR2 as FQNEAQ (reference sequence). The CDR3 covers 12 residues. CDR3 bases: TGTGCCAGCAGCCCCCAAAACACTGAAGCTTTCTTT. Translated, it gives CASSPQNTEAFF.

The chain recombines TRBV6-5 with TRBJ1-2, with 10 bases identical to TRBD1. Germline loops: CDR1 MNHEY, CDR2 SVGAGI. The CDR3 is 15 amino acids. J gave up 2 bases and V 6 bases, and 6 bases lay outside the gene matches. CDR3 DNA sequence: TGTGCCAGCAGAACCGGACAGGGGGGAAACTATGGCTACACCTTC. Protein: CASRTGQGGNYGYTF.

Here the CDR3 DNA reads TGTGCCTGGAAACCCGGGCATGAAAAACTGTTTTTT. This translates into CAWKPGHEKLFF. The chain carries TRBV30 and TRBJ1-4; D call uncertain. Trimming removed 4 bases from V and 6 bases from J, with 9 bases in between. The CDR3 is 12 residues long. The germline V gene has CDR1 GTSNPN and CDR2 SVGIG (reference sequence).

The chain links TRBV5-8 to TRBJ2-7; unclear D gene. The CDR3 contains 15 residues. Between the trimmed V and J ends, which lost 0 bases and 1 base, there was a span of 11 bases. CDR1 SGHTS and CDR2 YDEGEE come from the germline V gene. CDR3 sequence reads: CASSLGLLVSYEQYF. CDR3 bases: TGTGCCAGCAGCTTGGGATTATTAGTGTCCTACGAGCAGTACTTC.

The V call is TRBV4-3, the J call TRBJ1-2; tentative D call: TRBD1 (6 bases). This CDR3 has 13 amino acids. CDR1 LGHNA and CDR2 YSLEER come from the germline V gene. V was clipped by 3 bases and J by 7 bases, with 12 bases between them. The CDR3 spells CASSHDRIGGYTF. The CDR3 DNA follows: TGCGCCAGCAGCCACGACAGGATCGGTGGCTACACCTTC.

The rearrangement links TRBV27 to TRBJ2-2; the D gene is possibly TRBD2 (5 bases). CDR1 is MNHEY, CDR2 SMNVEV, per germline (reference sequence). V lost 7 bases and J lost 0, with 18 bases in between. This CDR3 has 17 residues. In nucleotides, the CDR3 is TGTGCCAGCACTTCGCGGGTAGCCGGCTCGAACACCGGGGAGCTGTTTTTT. Translation: CASTSRVAGSNTGELFF.

The CDR3: CASSDLGQSSYNEQFF. CDR3 sequence (DNA): TGCGCCAGCAGCGACCTAGGACAGAGCTCCTACAATGAGCAGTTCTTC. The V gene is TRBV10-2, the J gene TRBJ2-1; D is perhaps TRBD1 (6 bases). Germline CDR1 is WSHSY and CDR2 is SAAADI. V gave up 6 bases and J gave up 0 bases, with 15 bases separating them. The CDR3 covers 16 residues.

This clone was seen only a few times. The chain couples TRBV5-4 to TRBJ2-7; TRBD2 is a possible D gene (5 bases). Germline V gives CDR1 SGHNT, CDR2 YYREEE (reference sequence). CDR3 length: 15 amino acids. The V gene lost 4 bases and the J gene lost 6 bases, with 20 bases spanning the gap. CDR3 in amino acids: CASSPLMAGPREQYF. CDR3 nucleotide sequence: TGTGCCAGCAGCCCCTTGATGGCGGGTCCACGCGAGCAGTACTTC.